This paragraph reports one TCR beta chain. Source study methods: Researchers report that nucleated cell counts were estimated from reference gene primer amplification. The data were produced by immunoSEQ multiplex PCR, yet TCRdb's version contains in-frame clones alone and is incomplete. That table supplies the V and J calls and clone size; D and trimming were determined from the DNA. This table holds 250,000 to 350,000 clones, around 87% found once. The germline CDR1 and CDR2 sequences are SEHNR and FQNEAQ (reference sequence). CDR3 size: 17 residues. V was pared by 5 bases and J by 2 bases, with 19 bases between. These data belong to a study of blood T cell repertoires in COVID-19. Across the whole study: Acute and convalescent COVID-19 specimens originated in the United States, Italy and Spain. Sources were T cells, B-cell-depleted T cells, or PBMCs; the material itself was cDNA or gDNA.

The chain employs TRBV7-9 and TRBJ1-3; D perhaps matches TRBD1 (6 bases). Specimen: peripheral blood. This receptor was identified in a woman aged 50 to 60 who had recovered from COVID-19. CDR3 amino acids: CASSARTAINTGNTIYF. In DNA, the CDR3 is TGTGCCAGCAGCGCCCGGACAGCAATTAACACTGGAAACACCATATATTTT.